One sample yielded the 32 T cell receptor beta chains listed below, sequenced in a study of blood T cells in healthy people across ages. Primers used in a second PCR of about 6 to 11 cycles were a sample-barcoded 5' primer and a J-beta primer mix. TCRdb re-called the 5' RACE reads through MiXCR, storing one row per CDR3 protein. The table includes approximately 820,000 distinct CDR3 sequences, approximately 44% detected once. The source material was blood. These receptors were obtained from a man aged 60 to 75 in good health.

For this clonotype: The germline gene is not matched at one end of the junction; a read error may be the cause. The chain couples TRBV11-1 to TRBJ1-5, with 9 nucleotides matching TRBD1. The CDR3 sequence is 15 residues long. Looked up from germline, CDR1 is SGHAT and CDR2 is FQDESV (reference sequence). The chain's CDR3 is CASSYGTGQNQPQNF. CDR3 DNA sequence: TGTGCCAGCAGCTATGGGACAGGGCAGAATCAGCCCCAGAATTTT.

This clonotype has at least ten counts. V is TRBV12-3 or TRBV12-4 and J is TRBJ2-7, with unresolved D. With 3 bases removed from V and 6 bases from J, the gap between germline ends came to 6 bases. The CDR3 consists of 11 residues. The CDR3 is CASSFGSEQYF. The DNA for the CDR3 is TGTGCCAGCAGTTTCGGCAGCGAGCAGTACTTC.

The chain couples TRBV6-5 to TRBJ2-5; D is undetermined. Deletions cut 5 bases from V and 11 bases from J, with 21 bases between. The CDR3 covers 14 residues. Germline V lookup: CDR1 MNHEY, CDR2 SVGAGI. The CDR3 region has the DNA TGTGCCAGCAGTGACGCAGACTCCTACAATGAGCAGTACTTC. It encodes CASSDADSYNEQYF.

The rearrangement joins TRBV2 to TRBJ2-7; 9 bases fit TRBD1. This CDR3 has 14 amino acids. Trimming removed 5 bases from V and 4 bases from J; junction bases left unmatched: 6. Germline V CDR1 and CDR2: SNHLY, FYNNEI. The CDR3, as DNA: TGTGCCAGCAGTCACAGGGGGCTCACATACGAGCAGTACTTC. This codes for CASSHRGLTYEQYF.

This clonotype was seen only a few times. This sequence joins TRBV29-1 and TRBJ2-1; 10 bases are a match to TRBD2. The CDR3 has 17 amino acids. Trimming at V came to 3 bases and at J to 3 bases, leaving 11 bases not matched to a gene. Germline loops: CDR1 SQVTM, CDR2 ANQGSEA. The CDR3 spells CSVDLLGTSANYNEQFF. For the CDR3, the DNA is TGCAGCGTTGACCTGCTAGGGACTAGCGCTAACTACAATGAGCAGTTCTTC.

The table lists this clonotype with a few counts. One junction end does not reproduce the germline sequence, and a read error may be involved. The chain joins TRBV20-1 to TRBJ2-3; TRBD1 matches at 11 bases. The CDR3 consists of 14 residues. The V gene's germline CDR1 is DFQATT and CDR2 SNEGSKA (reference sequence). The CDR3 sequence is CSARGQGATDTQYF. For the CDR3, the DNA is TGCAGTGCCAGAGGACAGGGGGCCACAGATACGCAGTATTTT.

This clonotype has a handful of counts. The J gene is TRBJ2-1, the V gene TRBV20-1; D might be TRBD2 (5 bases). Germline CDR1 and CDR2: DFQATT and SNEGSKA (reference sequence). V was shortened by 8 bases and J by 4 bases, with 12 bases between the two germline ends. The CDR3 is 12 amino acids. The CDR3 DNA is TGCAGTTGTCAGGAGGAATACAATGAGCAGTTCTTC. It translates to CSCQEEYNEQFF.

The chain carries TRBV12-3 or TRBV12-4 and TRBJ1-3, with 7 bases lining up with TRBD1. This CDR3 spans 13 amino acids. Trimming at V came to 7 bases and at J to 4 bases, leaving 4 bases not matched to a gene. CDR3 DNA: TGTGCCAGCAAAGCAGGGGGAGGAAACACCATATATTTT. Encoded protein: CASKAGGGNTIYF.

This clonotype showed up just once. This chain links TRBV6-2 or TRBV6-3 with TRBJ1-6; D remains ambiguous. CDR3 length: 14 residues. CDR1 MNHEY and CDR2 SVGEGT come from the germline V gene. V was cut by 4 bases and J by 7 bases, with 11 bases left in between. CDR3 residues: CASSFQVLNSPLHF. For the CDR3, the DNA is TGTGCCAGCAGTTTTCAAGTCCTAAATTCACCCCTCCACTTT.

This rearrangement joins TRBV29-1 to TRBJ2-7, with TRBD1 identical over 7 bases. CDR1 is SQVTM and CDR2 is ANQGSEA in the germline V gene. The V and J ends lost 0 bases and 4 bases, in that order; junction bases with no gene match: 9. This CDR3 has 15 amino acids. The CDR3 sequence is CSVEDRKGAKYEQYF. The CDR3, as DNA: TGCAGCGTTGAAGATCGGAAGGGGGCTAAGTACGAGCAGTACTTC.

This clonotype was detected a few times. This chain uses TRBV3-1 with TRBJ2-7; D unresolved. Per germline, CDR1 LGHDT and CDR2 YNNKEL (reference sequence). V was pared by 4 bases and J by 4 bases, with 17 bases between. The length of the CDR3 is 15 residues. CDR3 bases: TGTGCCAGCAGCCCGACTCAACGACATCGGTACGAGCAGTACTTC. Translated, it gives CASSPTQRHRYEQYF.

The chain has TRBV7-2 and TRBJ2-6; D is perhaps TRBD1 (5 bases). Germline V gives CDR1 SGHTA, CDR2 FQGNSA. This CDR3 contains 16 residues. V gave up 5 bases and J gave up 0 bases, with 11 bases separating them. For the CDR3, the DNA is TGTGCCAGCAGCCCCCGGACAATCTCTGGGGCCAACGTCCTGACTTTC. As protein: CASSPRTISGANVLTF.

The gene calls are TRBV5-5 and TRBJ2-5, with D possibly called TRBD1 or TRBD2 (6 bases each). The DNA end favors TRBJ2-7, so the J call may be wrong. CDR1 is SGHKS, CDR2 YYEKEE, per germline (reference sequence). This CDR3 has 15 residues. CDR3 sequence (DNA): TGTGCCAGCAGCTTGGTACAGGGAGGATCCGACGAGCAGTACTTC. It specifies CASSLVQGGSDEQYF.

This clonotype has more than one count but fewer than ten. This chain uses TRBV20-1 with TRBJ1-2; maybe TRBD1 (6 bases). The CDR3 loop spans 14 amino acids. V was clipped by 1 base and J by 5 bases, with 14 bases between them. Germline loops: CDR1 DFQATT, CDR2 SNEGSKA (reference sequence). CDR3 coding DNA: TGCAGTGCTAGAGTTCCGACAGGACTATATGGCTACACCTTC. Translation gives CSARVPTGLYGYTF.

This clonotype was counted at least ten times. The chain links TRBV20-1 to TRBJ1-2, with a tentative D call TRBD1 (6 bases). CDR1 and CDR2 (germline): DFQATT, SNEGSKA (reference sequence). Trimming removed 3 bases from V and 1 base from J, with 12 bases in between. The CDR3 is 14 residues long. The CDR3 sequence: CSASRGGVNYGYTF. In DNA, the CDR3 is TGCAGTGCTAGTAGAGGGGGGGTTAACTATGGCTACACCTTC.

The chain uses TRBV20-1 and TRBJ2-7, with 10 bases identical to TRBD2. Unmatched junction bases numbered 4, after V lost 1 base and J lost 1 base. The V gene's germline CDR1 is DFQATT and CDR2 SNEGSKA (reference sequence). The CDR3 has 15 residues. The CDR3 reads CSARGLAGVSYEQYF. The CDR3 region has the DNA TGCAGTGCTAGAGGGCTAGCGGGGGTGTCCTACGAGCAGTACTTC.

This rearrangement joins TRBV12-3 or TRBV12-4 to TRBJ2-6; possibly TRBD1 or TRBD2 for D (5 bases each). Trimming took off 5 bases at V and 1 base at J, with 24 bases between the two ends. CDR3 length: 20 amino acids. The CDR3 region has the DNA TGTGCCAGCAGTCCCCGGGGCGGATCCCTTCCCCCTTCTGGGGCCAACGTCCTGACTTTC. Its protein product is CASSPRGGSLPPSGANVLTF.

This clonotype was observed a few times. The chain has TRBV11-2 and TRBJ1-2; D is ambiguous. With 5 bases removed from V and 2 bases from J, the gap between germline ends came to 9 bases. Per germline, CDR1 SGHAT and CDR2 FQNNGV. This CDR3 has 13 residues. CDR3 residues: CASSHGVNYGYTF. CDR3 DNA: TGTGCCAGCAGCCACGGGGTCAACTATGGCTACACCTTC.

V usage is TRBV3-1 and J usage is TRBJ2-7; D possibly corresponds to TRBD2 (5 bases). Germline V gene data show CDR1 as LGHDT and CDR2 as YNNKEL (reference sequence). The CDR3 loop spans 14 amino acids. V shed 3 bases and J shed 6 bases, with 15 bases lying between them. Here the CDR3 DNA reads TGTGCCAGCAGCCATCGCCTCCGGGAAGGCGAGCAGTACTTC. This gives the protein CASSHRLREGEQYF.

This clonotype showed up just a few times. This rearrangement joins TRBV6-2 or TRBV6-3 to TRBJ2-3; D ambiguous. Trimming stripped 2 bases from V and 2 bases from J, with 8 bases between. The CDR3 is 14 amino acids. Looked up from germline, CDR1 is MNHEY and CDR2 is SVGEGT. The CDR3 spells CASSYGYPTDTQYF. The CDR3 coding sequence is TGTGCCAGCAGTTACGGCTACCCCACAGATACGCAGTATTTT.

This chain's CDR3 is CASRAGTGGYEQYF. The CDR3 region has the DNA TGTGCCAGCAGAGCCGGGACAGGGGGCTACGAGCAGTACTTC. The chain recombines TRBV12-3 or TRBV12-4 with TRBJ2-7; the match to TRBD1 covers 11 bases. The CDR3 runs 14 residues. Trimming took 6 bases from V and 3 from J; bases not matched to a gene: 4.

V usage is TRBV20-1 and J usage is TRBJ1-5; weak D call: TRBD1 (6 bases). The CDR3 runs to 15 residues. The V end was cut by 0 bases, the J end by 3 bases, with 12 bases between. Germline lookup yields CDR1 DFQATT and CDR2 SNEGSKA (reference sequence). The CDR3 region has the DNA TGCAGTGCTAGAGATTCAGGGGTGTCCAATCAGCCCCAGCATTTT. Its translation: CSARDSGVSNQPQHF.

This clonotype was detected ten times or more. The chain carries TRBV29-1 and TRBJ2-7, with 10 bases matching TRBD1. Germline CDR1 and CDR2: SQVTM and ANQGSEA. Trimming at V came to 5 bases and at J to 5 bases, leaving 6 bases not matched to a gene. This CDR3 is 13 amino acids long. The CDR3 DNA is TGCAGCGTTCCGGGACAGGGGTCGAACGAGCAGTACTTC. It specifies CSVPGQGSNEQYF.

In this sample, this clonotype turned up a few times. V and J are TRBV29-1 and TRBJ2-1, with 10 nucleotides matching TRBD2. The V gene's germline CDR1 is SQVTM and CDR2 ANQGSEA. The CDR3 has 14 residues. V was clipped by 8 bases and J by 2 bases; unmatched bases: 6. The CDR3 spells CSQNLAGAYNEQFF. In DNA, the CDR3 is TGCAGCCAGAATCTAGCGGGGGCCTACAATGAGCAGTTCTTC.

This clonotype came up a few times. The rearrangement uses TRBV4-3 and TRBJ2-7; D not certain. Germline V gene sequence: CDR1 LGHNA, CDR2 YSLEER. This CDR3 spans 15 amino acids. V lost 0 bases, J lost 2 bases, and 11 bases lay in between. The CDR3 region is CASSQDLAGTYEQYF. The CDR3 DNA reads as TGCGCCAGCAGCCAAGACTTGGCAGGAACCTACGAGCAGTACTTC.

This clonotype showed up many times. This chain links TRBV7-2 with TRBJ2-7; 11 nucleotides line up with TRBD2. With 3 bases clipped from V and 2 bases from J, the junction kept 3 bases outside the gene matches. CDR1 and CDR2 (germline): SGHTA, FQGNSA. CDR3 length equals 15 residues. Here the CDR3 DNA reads TGTGCCAGCAGCTTCGGACTAGCGGGCACCTACGAGCAGTACTTC. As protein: CASSFGLAGTYEQYF.

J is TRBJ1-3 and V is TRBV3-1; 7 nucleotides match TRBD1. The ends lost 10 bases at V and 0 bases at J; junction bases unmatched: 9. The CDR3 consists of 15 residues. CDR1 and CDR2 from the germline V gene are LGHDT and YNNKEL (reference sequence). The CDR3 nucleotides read TGTGCCACTAGCAGGGGGGCGCGCTCTGGAAACACCATATATTTT. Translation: CATSRGARSGNTIYF.

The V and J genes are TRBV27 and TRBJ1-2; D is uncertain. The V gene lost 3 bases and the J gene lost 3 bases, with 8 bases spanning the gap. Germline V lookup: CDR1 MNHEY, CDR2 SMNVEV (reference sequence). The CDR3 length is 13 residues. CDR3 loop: CASSFGPDYGYTF. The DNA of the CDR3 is TGTGCCAGCAGTTTTGGGCCAGACTATGGCTACACCTTC.

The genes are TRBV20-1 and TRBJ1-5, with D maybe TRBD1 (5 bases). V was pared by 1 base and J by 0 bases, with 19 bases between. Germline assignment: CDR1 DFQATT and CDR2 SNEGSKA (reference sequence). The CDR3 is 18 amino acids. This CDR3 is CSARGRRSRAISNQPQHF. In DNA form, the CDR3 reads TGCAGTGCTAGAGGCCGGAGGAGCAGGGCGATTAGCAATCAGCCCCAGCATTTT.

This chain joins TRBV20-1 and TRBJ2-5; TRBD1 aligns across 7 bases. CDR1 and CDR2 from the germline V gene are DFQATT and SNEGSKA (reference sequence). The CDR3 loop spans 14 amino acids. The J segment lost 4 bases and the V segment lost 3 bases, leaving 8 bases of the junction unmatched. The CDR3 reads CSARSRGKGETQYF. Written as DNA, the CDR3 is TGCAGTGCTAGGAGCAGGGGGAAGGGAGAGACCCAGTACTTC.

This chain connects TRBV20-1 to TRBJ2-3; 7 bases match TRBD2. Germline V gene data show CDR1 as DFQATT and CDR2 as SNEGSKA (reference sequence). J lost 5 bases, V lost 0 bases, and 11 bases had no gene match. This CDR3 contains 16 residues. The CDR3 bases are TGCAGTGCTAGAGATACTAGCGCGACCTATAGAGATACGCAGTATTTT. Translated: CSARDTSATYRDTQYF.

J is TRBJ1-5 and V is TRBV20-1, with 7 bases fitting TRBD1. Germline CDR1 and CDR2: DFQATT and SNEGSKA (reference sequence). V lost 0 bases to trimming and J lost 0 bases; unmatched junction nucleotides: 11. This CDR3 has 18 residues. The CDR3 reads CSARDSGRGANSNQPQHF. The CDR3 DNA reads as TGCAGTGCTAGAGATTCGGGCAGGGGGGCGAATAGCAATCAGCCCCAGCATTTT.